Shown below are 16 T cell receptor beta chains from a single sample sequenced in a study of cytomegalovirus exposure and HLA in healthy donors. A multiplex PCR was run with 60 Vbeta primers and 13 Jbeta primers. Measured with immunoSEQ multiplex PCR; TCRdb has only the in-frame clones, and not every one. The sample contains about 120,000 clones, over 50% of which appear only once. The sequenced material came from PBMCs. Receptor source: a woman between 35 and 50 years old in good health and CMV-seropositive.

The chain links TRBV5-4 to TRBJ2-5; TRBD1 is a possible D gene (5 bases). This CDR3 is built from 14 residues. Deletions cut 6 bases from V and 2 bases from J, with 14 bases between. CDR1 is SGHNT, CDR2 YYREEE, per germline (reference sequence). The CDR3 DNA reads as TGTGCCAGCAAGACAGCCCTGGGGCAAGAGACCCAGTACTTC. This codes for CASKTALGQETQYF.

V usage is TRBV18 and J usage is TRBJ1-6; TRBD1 agrees at 9 bases. Germline V gene sequence: CDR1 KGHSH, CDR2 LQKENI. V lost 2 bases to trimming and J lost 8 bases; unmatched junction nucleotides: 10. This CDR3 region has 17 residues. CDR3 sequence reads: CASSPVEQGAIDSPLHF. The CDR3 DNA follows: TGTGCCAGCTCACCAGTGGAACAGGGGGCTATAGATTCACCCCTCCACTTT.

The chain recombines TRBV7-2 with TRBJ1-5; D possibly corresponds to TRBD1 (5 bases). The V gene lost 6 bases and the J gene lost 5 bases, with 14 bases spanning the gap. Germline CDR1 is SGHTA and CDR2 is FQGNSA. This CDR3 is 14 amino acids long. CDR3 sequence reads: CASSLGGGDQPQHF. CDR3 DNA sequence: TGTGCCAGCAGTTTGGGGGGGGGTGATCAGCCCCAGCATTTT.

The V and J genes are TRBV6-5 and TRBJ2-5; possibly TRBD1 for D (6 bases). V shed 6 bases and J shed 0 bases, with 14 bases lying between them. The V gene's germline CDR1 is MNHEY and CDR2 SVGAGI. The CDR3 runs 15 residues. The CDR3: CASRSRRTDQETQYF. For the CDR3, the DNA is TGTGCCAGCAGGTCACGGCGGACAGACCAAGAGACCCAGTACTTC.

Comment on this clone: The junction does not match germline at one end; this may be a read error. This specimen includes other DNA sequences encoding the same CDR3. CDR3 loop: CASGPGTSGSYEQYF. The CDR3 region has the DNA TGTGCCAGCGGCCCAGGGACTAGCGGCTCCTACGAACAGTACTTC. The V gene is TRBV5-4, the J gene TRBJ2-7, with 11 positions matching TRBD2. Germline CDR1 reads SGHNT; CDR2 reads YYREEE (reference sequence). This CDR3 has 15 amino acids.

The chain joins TRBV27 to TRBJ2-6; D perhaps matches TRBD1 (6 bases). The CDR3 contains 17 residues. The V gene lost 6 bases and the J gene lost 0 bases, with 15 bases spanning the gap. The germline gives CDR1 MNHEY, CDR2 SMNVEV (reference sequence). CDR3 sequence (DNA): TGTGCCAGCAGGCTACAGGGCTTGGTCTCTGGGGCCAACGTCCTGACTTTC. Protein product: CASRLQGLVSGANVLTF. Combining the CDR3 with reference TRBV27 and TRBJ2-6 gives the whole variable domain EAQVTQNPRYLITVTGKKLTVTCSQNMNHEYMSWYRQDPGLGLRQIYYSMNVEVTDKGDVPEGYKVSRKEKRNFPLILESPSPNQTSLYFCASRLQGLVSGANVLTFGAGSRLTVL.

The gene calls are TRBV5-1 and TRBJ1-4; D unresolved. The ends were cut back, 5 bases at V and 5 bases at J, with 10 bases in the middle. CDR1 is SGHRS and CDR2 is YFSETQ in the germline V gene. This CDR3 contains 13 residues. The DNA of the CDR3 is TGCGCCAGCAGTGAGACGGGAAATGAAAAACTGTTTTTT. It codes for CASSETGNEKLFF.

J is TRBJ2-1 and V is TRBV6-1; D not resolved. The CDR3 length is 16 residues. V was clipped by 2 bases and J by 0 bases, with 11 bases between them. Germline V gene lookup returns CDR1 MNHNS and CDR2 SASEGT. CDR3 coding DNA: TGTGCCAGCAGTGAAAGCGCTACGAGCTCCTACAATGAGCAGTTCTTC. This encodes CASSESATSSYNEQFF.

The count of this clone is one. The chain joins TRBV7-9 to TRBJ2-1, with 7 bases that match TRBD1. The V gene's germline CDR1 is SEHNR and CDR2 FQNEAQ (reference sequence). This CDR3 is built from 14 residues. Trimming at V came to 4 bases and at J to 10 bases, leaving 10 bases not matched to a gene. CDR3: CASSSHVQGIEQFF. Written as DNA, the CDR3 is TGTGCCAGCAGCTCTCACGTACAGGGGATCGAGCAGTTCTTC.

The chain is built from TRBV18 and TRBJ2-5; no clear D. V lost 3 bases and J 0 bases, leaving 11 bases between the germline ends. The CDR3 extends over 15 amino acids. Germline loops: CDR1 KGHSH, CDR2 LQKENI. The CDR3 loop is CASSPYDPNQETQYF. The CDR3 DNA reads as TGTGCCAGCTCACCTTACGATCCTAACCAAGAGACCCAGTACTTC.

The chain has TRBV6-5 and TRBJ1-5; maybe TRBD1 (5 bases). V gave up 5 bases and J gave up 0 bases, with 11 bases separating them. In germline, CDR1 is MNHEY, CDR2 SVGAGI. The CDR3 is made up of 15 amino acids. CDR3 amino acids: CASSIQADSNQPQHF. For the CDR3, the DNA is TGTGCCAGCAGTATACAGGCCGATAGCAATCAGCCCCAGCATTTT.

V gene TRBV19 combines with J gene TRBJ2-5; D call uncertain. V dropped 8 bases and J dropped 0 bases, with 16 bases sitting between them. Germline V gene sequence: CDR1 LNHDA, CDR2 SQIVND (reference sequence). The CDR3 runs 15 residues. The CDR3: CASRIGGGYQETQYF. As DNA, the CDR3 is TGTGCCAGTCGGATCGGTGGCGGATACCAAGAGACCCAGTACTTC.

The chain uses TRBV19 and TRBJ2-1; TRBD2 agrees at 9 bases. Germline lookup yields CDR1 LNHDA and CDR2 SQIVND (reference sequence). CDR3 length equals 15 residues. Trimming at V came to 1 base and at J to 7 bases, leaving 5 bases not matched to a gene. CDR3 sequence reads: CASSIGLAAGNEQFF. The CDR3 DNA reads as TGTGCCAGTAGTATAGGACTAGCGGCGGGAAATGAGCAGTTCTTC.

Notes on this clone: At one of its ends the junction is not consistent with the germline gene, which may arise from a read error. V usage is TRBV30 and J usage is TRBJ1-2; 7 bases are a match to TRBD1. The CDR3 runs to 13 residues. Germline loops: CDR1 GTSNPN, CDR2 SVGIG (reference sequence). The CDR3 region is CAWSGGGVQGYPF. For the CDR3, the DNA is TGTGCCTGGAGTGGAGGGGGCGTACAAGGCTACCCCTTC.

The chain recombines TRBV19 with TRBJ1-5, with a possible D match to TRBD1 (6 bases). The V end was cut by 5 bases, the J end by 3 bases, with 11 bases between. Germline CDR1 and CDR2: LNHDA and SQIVND (reference sequence). The CDR3 has 14 residues. The CDR3 nucleotides are TGTGCCAGTAGTGGTACAGGGAACAATCAGCCCCAGCATTTT. Translation gives CASSGTGNNQPQHF.

The V and J genes are TRBV5-1 and TRBJ2-5; D possibly corresponds to TRBD2 (5 bases). The J call is uncertain, as TRBJ2-7 better fits the DNA end. CDR3 length: 13 amino acids. CDR1 is SGHRS, CDR2 YFSETQ, per germline. In DNA, the CDR3 is TGCGCCAGCAGCTTGGGTCTGGACTCCGAGCAGTACTTC. As protein: CASSLGLDSEQYF.